The T cell receptor beta chain described here comes from a study of CD4 T cells in relation to SARS-CoV-2 and coronaviruses. Overall study context: PBMCs were cultured with antigen for roughly nine days before TCR beta sequencing. The negative reference was HIV-1 Nef peptide pool or peptide-free culture.

Germline trimming cut 11 bases from V and 5 bases from J; bases unmatched to any gene: 6. Per germline, CDR1 MNHEY and CDR2 SVGAGI. This CDR3 region has 13 residues. CD4+ T cells from unexposed donors were obtained before the COVID-19 pandemic (2011-2018). After ten to eleven days of culture, CD4+ T cells were isolated. About 2 million PBMCs per well were cultured with approximately 9.2 IU/ml IL-2. Fresh IL-2 medium replaced half the medium on days 3 and 7. The table came from immunoSEQ multiplex PCR; TCRdb's copy has only in-frame clones and leaves some out. The sample includes roughly 15,000 clones, 75% to 85% of them seen just once. To note about this clone: As yet, its antigen is unknown.

The receptor was isolated from a human donor in good health. The chain recombines TRBV6-5 with TRBJ2-5, with TRBD2 identical over 12 bases. The sample consisted of CD4+ T cells from PBMCs, cultured in vitro. CDR3: CASRTSGTETQYF. The DNA of the CDR3 is TGTGCCTCCAGGACTAGCGGGACTGAGACCCAGTACTTC.